This section outlines one T cell receptor beta chain sequence together with its context. CDR1 SGHVS and CDR2 FNYEAQ come from the germline V gene. Germline trimming cut 1 base from V and 6 bases from J; bases unmatched to any gene: 3. This CDR3 contains 15 residues. This sample is part of a study of T cell changes during pregnancy in multiple sclerosis. Sequenced by immunoSEQ multiplex PCR; TCRdb stores in-frame clones only, minus some. The profile shows around 97,000 clones, roughly nine tenths of them singletons. The sequence was obtained from a female donor with multiple sclerosis, enrolled in a pregnancy study. The rearrangement joins TRBV7-6 to TRBJ2-1; the match to TRBD2 covers 10 bases. The sample here was peripheral blood, taken after pregnancy. The CDR3, as DNA: TGTGCCAGCAGCTTAGTAGCGGGAGGTCTCAATGAGCAGTTCTTC. Protein: CASSLVAGGLNEQFF.